These 13 T cell receptor beta chains were sequenced from one sample in a study of CD8 T cells in Susac syndrome. RNA was extracted with the RNeasy kit, and a quantity of about 0.45 to 1 ug was reverse transcribed using random hexamers. TCRdb re-analysed the immunoSEQ multiplex PCR reads in MiXCR, keeping a single row per CDR3 protein. The repertoire includes 250,000 to 300,000 distinct CDR3 sequences, roughly 85% of them detected once, and roughly 0.21% sits in the top ten. The sequenced sample consisted of CD8+ T cells from PBMCs. These receptors originate from a human donor with multiple sclerosis.

The chain uses TRBV30 and TRBJ2-1; 8 nucleotides line up with TRBD2. The CDR3 contains 15 residues. J lost 9 bases, V lost 0 bases, and 10 bases had no gene match. CDR1 and CDR2 (germline): GTSNPN, SVGIG (reference sequence). This chain's CDR3 is CAWSVTLAGQTEQFF. In DNA, the CDR3 is TGTGCCTGGAGTGTGACCCTAGCGGGCCAAACTGAGCAGTTCTTC.

This chain joins TRBV7-8 and TRBJ2-1; D is uncertain. Trimming removed 1 base at V and 7 bases at J, with 11 bases between. The germline V gene encodes CDR1 SGHVS and CDR2 FQNEAQ. This CDR3 is 14 amino acids long. CDR3 protein: CASSLVRVLNEQFF. DNA of the CDR3: TGTGCCAGCAGCTTAGTACGAGTACTTAATGAGCAGTTCTTC.

The gene calls are TRBV27 and TRBJ2-7; 7 bases fit TRBD1. The CDR3 spans 16 residues. V lost 5 bases to trimming and J lost 4 bases; unmatched junction nucleotides: 14. Germline V CDR1 and CDR2: MNHEY, SMNVEV (reference sequence). CDR3 sequence: CASSPTPGQPSYEQYF. In nucleotides, the CDR3 is TGTGCCAGCAGTCCTACCCCGGGACAGCCTTCGTACGAGCAGTACTTC.

This clonotype is a singleton in its sample. Its ends do not fully match the called genes, so a read error is possible. The CDR3 reads CASSFGGRVFNQPRHF. CDR3 in DNA: TGTGCCAGCAGTTTCGGTGGGCGAGTTTTCAATCAGCCCCGGCATTTT. This sequence joins TRBV12-3 or TRBV12-4 and TRBJ1-5; no reliable D call. The CDR3 has 16 amino acids.

The chain combines TRBV28 with TRBJ2-3; 11 positions agree with TRBD2. Germline loops: CDR1 MDHEN, CDR2 SYDVKM. Trimming cost V 4 bases and J 4 bases; bases outside gene matches: 7. The CDR3 contains 16 residues. This CDR3 reads CASSSPGTSGSDTQYF. The CDR3 region has the DNA TGTGCCAGCAGTTCCCCCGGGACTAGCGGCTCAGATACGCAGTATTTT.

This chain uses TRBV15 with TRBJ2-5; TRBD1 might be the D (5 bases). Trimming removed 3 bases at V and 5 bases at J, with 13 bases between. Germline-derived CDR1 and CDR2 are LNHNV and YYDKDF (reference sequence). CDR3 length: 14 residues. CDR3 in amino acids: CATSSSSRAETQYF. In DNA form, the CDR3 reads TGTGCCACCAGCAGCAGCTCCAGGGCGGAGACCCAGTACTTC.

V gene TRBV9 combines with J gene TRBJ1-5, with a possible D match to TRBD1 (6 bases). Germline CDR1 SGDLS, CDR2 YYNGEE. Trimming removed 3 bases at V and 1 base at J, with 8 bases between. This CDR3 comprises 14 residues. The CDR3 is CASSEGDSNQPQHF. DNA of the CDR3: TGTGCCAGCAGCGAGGGGGACAGCAATCAGCCCCAGCATTTT.

The chain employs TRBV7-9 and TRBJ2-3; D ambiguous. V was clipped by 4 bases and J by 5 bases, with 7 bases between them. This CDR3 region has 12 residues. CDR1 and CDR2 (germline): SEHNR, FQNEAQ (reference sequence). The CDR3: CASSSSRDTQYF. The CDR3 nucleotides are TGTGCCAGCAGCTCGTCCAGAGATACGCAGTATTTT. Full variable domain (remainder filled in from reference TRBV7-9 and TRBJ2-3): DTGVSQNPRHKITKRGQNVTFRCDPISEHNRLYWYRQTLGQGPEFLTYFQNEAQLEKSRLLSDRFSAERPKGSFSTLEIQRTEQGDSAMYLCASSSSRDTQYFGPGTRLTVL.

The chain recombines TRBV6-2 or TRBV6-3 with TRBJ1-1; 10 nucleotides match TRBD1. The CDR3 runs 15 residues. Trimming cost V 4 bases and J 5 bases; bases outside gene matches: 7. CDR1 MNHEY and CDR2 SVGEGT come from the germline V gene. As DNA, the CDR3 is TGTGCCAGCAGTTCTGACAGGGGGCGCGTTACTGAAGCTTTCTTT. It codes for CASSSDRGRVTEAFF.

This clonotype has just a few counts. The J gene is TRBJ2-7, the V gene TRBV7-8; 7 bases map to TRBD1. Losses at the gene ends were 6 bases for V and 2 bases for J; bases not matched to a gene: 10. This CDR3 has 15 amino acids. CDR1 and CDR2 (germline): SGHVS, FQNEAQ. The CDR3 here is CASSQPGTVTYEQYF. The CDR3 DNA sequence: TGTGCCAGCAGTCAACCTGGGACAGTGACCTACGAGCAGTACTTC.

In its sample, this clonotype was seen a few times. The chain recombines TRBV28 with TRBJ2-1; the D gene is possibly TRBD2 (5 bases). The CDR3 contains 15 residues. V shed 2 bases and J shed 2 bases, with 10 bases lying between them. Per germline, CDR1 MDHEN and CDR2 SYDVKM. Here the CDR3 reads CASSLVAGAYNEQFF. CDR3 nucleotide sequence: TGTGCCAGCAGTTTAGTTGCGGGTGCCTACAATGAGCAGTTCTTC.

In its sample, this clonotype was seen a few times. Here the CDR3 DNA reads TGCGCCAGCAGCCAAGACACCGGACCAACTGAAGCTTTCTTT. It yields the protein CASSQDTGPTEAFF. The chain combines TRBV4-3 with TRBJ1-1, with D unresolved. Trimming removed 0 bases from V and 5 bases from J, with 10 bases in between. The CDR3 contains 14 residues. Germline assignment: CDR1 LGHNA and CDR2 YSLEER.

In regard to this clonotype: This may be a read error, as it is one base from a much larger clone. The chain employs TRBV7-8 and TRBJ1-1; D is unresolved. V lost 7 bases and J 0 bases, leaving 9 bases between the germline ends. The CDR3 spans 13 residues. Per germline, CDR1 SGHVS and CDR2 FQNEAQ. The DNA of the CDR3 is TGTGCCAGCACCCCCGGGTTGAACACTGAAGCTTTCTTT. This translates into CASTPGLNTEAFF.